The entry below gives a single T cell receptor (beta chain) sequence along with its context. The V and J ends lost 9 bases and 7 bases respectively, with 16 bases between them. Germline V CDR1 and CDR2: SGHTA, FQGNSA. This CDR3 comprises 13 residues. This sample was included in a study of OX40 agonist ivuxolimab in advanced cancers. Assay: immunoSEQ multiplex PCR; the TCRdb copy retains only in-frame clones and omits some. The table includes more than 100,000 clones, 85% to 90% detected once. The starting material was CD4+ or CD8+ T cells sorted from blood, obtained in a trial of the OX40 agonist ivuxolimab. This rearrangement joins TRBV7-2 to TRBJ2-1, with D perhaps matching TRBD2 (7 bases). The receptor's source is an adult with an advanced solid tumor such as melanoma, head and neck, liver or kidney cancer. CDR3 nucleotide sequence: TGTGCCAGTACGAGGGGGACTACGAATGAGCAGTTCTTC. Its translation is CASTRGTTNEQFF.